Following are 29 T cell receptor beta chains from one sample sequenced in a study of shared clonotypes between healthy human individuals. The repertoire was sequenced with immunoSEQ multiplex PCR; TCRdb's copy has only in-frame clones and lacks some. The data contain about 2 million clones, just under 95% of them singletons. Naive CD8 populations comprised CD45RO-negative cells positively selected for CCR7, excluding terminally differentiated effector memory CD45RA+ cells. The sequenced material came from naive CD8+ T cells sorted from blood. Source of these receptors: a man aged 18 to 35 in good health.

The rearrangement joins TRBV10-3 to TRBJ2-7, with TRBD1 identical over 7 bases. The CDR3 has 14 residues. Trimming removed 4 bases from V and 5 bases from J; junction bases left unmatched: 8. CDR1 is ENHRY, CDR2 SYGVKD, per germline. This chain's CDR3 is CAISARQGWDEQYF. Written as DNA, the CDR3 is TGTGCCATCAGTGCAAGACAGGGATGGGACGAGCAGTACTTC.

Written as DNA, the CDR3 is TGCGCCAGCAGTGTACACAGGGATGGCACCGGGGAGCTGTTTTTT. Translating gives CASSVHRDGTGELFF. V gene TRBV10-1 combines with J gene TRBJ2-2; D might be TRBD1 (6 bases). Germline-derived CDR1 and CDR2 are WNHNN and SYGVQD (reference sequence). The V end lost 4 bases, the J end lost 4 bases, and 13 bases lay between the germline ends. The CDR3 is made up of 15 amino acids.

The count of this clone is one. The same CDR3 is also encoded by other DNA sequences in this sample. The V and J genes are TRBV6-6 and TRBJ2-7; no definite D call. The CDR3 has 13 residues. The V and J ends lost 0 bases and 2 bases respectively, with 5 bases between them. Per germline, CDR1 MNHNY and CDR2 SVGAGI (reference sequence). CDR3 amino acids: CASSYSTTYEQYF. The CDR3, as DNA: TGTGCCAGCAGTTACTCGACCACCTACGAGCAGTACTTC.

The V call is TRBV29-1, the J call TRBJ2-5; TRBD1 matches at 9 bases. This CDR3 comprises 12 residues. V lost 7 bases and J lost 1; bases outside the gene matches: 1. Germline V gene sequence: CDR1 SQVTM, CDR2 ANQGSEA. CDR3 coding DNA: TGCAGCGCGGACAGGGGCCAAGAGACCCAGTACTTC. This translates into CSADRGQETQYF.

The V and J genes are TRBV6-6 and TRBJ2-1; D gene uncertain. The germline CDR1 and CDR2 sequences are MNHNY and SVGAGI (reference sequence). With 11 bases removed from V and 3 bases from J, the gap between germline ends came to 11 bases. The CDR3 covers 12 residues. The CDR3 sequence is CASAGLYNEQFF. The CDR3 DNA reads TGTGCCTCCGCCGGCCTCTACAATGAGCAGTTCTTC.

The chain joins TRBV5-6 to TRBJ1-6, with 10 bases identical to TRBD1. Germline V gene data show CDR1 as SGHDT and CDR2 as YYEEEE. The CDR3 is 14 amino acids. V gave up 3 bases and J gave up 8 bases; unmatched junction bases: 2. CDR3 sequence (DNA): TGTGCCAGCAGCTGGGGGACAGGGGATTCACCCCTCCACTTT. It codes for CASSWGTGDSPLHF.

This clone is a singleton in its sample. The chain has TRBV5-1 and TRBJ2-7; a possible D gene is TRBD1 (5 bases). Trimming took 2 bases from V and 4 from J, leaving 13 bases between them. The germline V gene has CDR1 SGHRS and CDR2 YFSETQ. The CDR3 totals 14 residues. CDR3 DNA sequence: TGCGCCAGCAGCTTTGCAGGGTCGGGTTACGAGCAGTACTTC. Amino acid sequence: CASSFAGSGYEQYF.

The genes are TRBV19 and TRBJ2-7, with a weak D call TRBD1 (6 bases). The V gene lost 5 bases and the J gene lost 0 bases, with 14 bases spanning the gap. Germline CDR1 is LNHDA and CDR2 is SQIVND (reference sequence). This CDR3 contains 15 residues. CDR3 loop: CASSLQGESSYEQYF. CDR3 sequence (DNA): TGTGCCAGTAGTCTACAGGGCGAAAGCTCCTACGAGCAGTACTTC.

This rearrangement joins TRBV6-5 to TRBJ2-7; 11 positions match TRBD1. The V gene's germline CDR1 is MNHEY and CDR2 SVGAGI. Trimming took 0 bases from V and 5 from J; bases not matched to a gene: 3. The CDR3 loop spans 15 amino acids. The CDR3 sequence: CASSYSRTGGNEQYF. The CDR3, as DNA: TGTGCCAGCAGTTACTCGAGGACAGGGGGCAACGAGCAGTACTTC.

The chain has TRBV28 and TRBJ2-7, with D perhaps matching TRBD1 or TRBD2 (6 bases each). Trimming took off 1 base at V and 6 bases at J, with 16 bases between the two ends. The V gene's germline CDR1 is MDHEN and CDR2 SYDVKM. The CDR3 covers 15 residues. CDR3 DNA: TGTGCCAGCAGTTTATATAGTGCAGGGGAGGTCGAGCAGTACTTC. Translated, it gives CASSLYSAGEVEQYF.

Notes on this clone: One end of the junction fails to match germline, which may point to a read error. Other nucleotide sequences from this sample produce the same CDR3. The chain couples TRBV6-6 to TRBJ1-1, with TRBD1 as a possible D gene (6 bases). Germline V CDR1 and CDR2: MNHNY, SVGAGI (reference sequence). The CDR3 is 14 residues long. As DNA, the CDR3 is TGTGCCAGCAGTTATCGGGGGGCGAACACCGAAGCTTTCTTT. The encoded protein is CASSYRGANTEAFF.

V is TRBV23-1 and J is TRBJ2-4; 9 positions agree with TRBD2. TRBV23-1 is reported as an ORF; its role is uncertain. The CDR3 sequence is 20 residues long. J lost 0 bases, V lost 0 bases, and 12 bases had no gene match. CDR3 in amino acids: CASSQSPSGVALLAKNIQYF. The CDR3 nucleotides read TGCGCCAGCAGTCAATCTCCTAGCGGGGTAGCCCTTCTAGCCAAAAACATTCAGTACTTC.

The chain has TRBV28 and TRBJ1-2; D is unresolved. Trimming shortened V by 3 bases and J by 4 bases, and 9 bases separated the two germline ends. The length of the CDR3 is 13 residues. The germline V gene encodes CDR1 MDHEN and CDR2 SYDVKM. The DNA for the CDR3 is TGTGCCAGCAGTTTGAGGCAGCCCTATGGCTACACCTTC. As protein: CASSLRQPYGYTF.

This clone was seen a single time. This chain uses TRBV25-1 with TRBJ1-5, with D uncertain. Trimming took 5 bases from V and 0 from J, leaving 11 bases between them. CDR3 size: 15 residues. CDR1 is MGHDK and CDR2 is SYGVNS in the germline V gene. In DNA, the CDR3 is TGTGCCAGCAGTCCTGATCCCTATAGCAATCAGCCCCAGCATTTT. This encodes CASSPDPYSNQPQHF.

The chain couples TRBV10-2 to TRBJ1-4; possible D gene TRBD1, 6 bases. Trimming cost V 3 bases and J 8 bases, with 13 bases left between them. CDR3 length equals 14 residues. CDR1 and CDR2 from the germline V gene are WSHSY and SAAADI. CDR3 protein: CASSDPGGWEKLFF. CDR3 coding DNA: TGCGCCAGCAGTGATCCCGGGGGCTGGGAAAAACTGTTTTTT.

The chain couples TRBV5-1 to TRBJ2-1, with 13 bases that match TRBD2. V shed 4 bases and J 9 bases; nucleotides not matched to a gene: 19. The CDR3 length is 19 residues. CDR1 and CDR2 (germline): SGHRS, YFSETQ. CDR3 DNA: TGCGCCAGCAGCCCCCCCCGACTAGCGGGGGGAACACGTTTAAGTGAGCAGTTCTTC. It codes for CASSPPRLAGGTRLSEQFF.

This clone was picked up one time. The genes are TRBV6-5 and TRBJ2-2, with 10 bases matching TRBD2. Per the germline V gene, CDR1 is MNHEY and CDR2 is SVGAGI. With 7 bases clipped from V and 4 bases from J, the junction kept 3 bases outside the gene matches. The CDR3 contains 14 residues. The CDR3 loop reads CASTLAGATGELFF. The CDR3, as DNA: TGTGCCAGCACGCTAGCGGGAGCCACCGGGGAGCTGTTTTTT.

V is TRBV27 and J is TRBJ2-7; 7 nucleotides agree with TRBD1. The germline CDR1 and CDR2 sequences are MNHEY and SMNVEV (reference sequence). V gave up 8 bases and J gave up 1 base; unmatched junction bases: 5. The CDR3 sequence is 13 residues long. The CDR3 here is CASGLGQSYEQYF. For the CDR3, the DNA is TGTGCCAGCGGATTGGGACAGTCCTACGAGCAGTACTTC.

With regard to this clone: Additional DNA sequences in this sample encode the identical CDR3. The chain has TRBV5-1 and TRBJ2-1, with D hard to call. The CDR3 consists of 13 residues. V was pared by 1 base and J by 4 bases, with 6 bases between. The germline V gene encodes CDR1 SGHRS and CDR2 YFSETQ. This CDR3 is CASSLYGYNEQFF. CDR3 nucleotides: TGCGCCAGCAGCTTGTACGGTTACAATGAGCAGTTCTTC.

This clone was seen a single time. This chain links TRBV27 with TRBJ2-3; 7 bases align to TRBD2. In germline, CDR1 is MNHEY, CDR2 SMNVEV (reference sequence). J gave up 4 bases and V 6 bases, and 10 bases lay outside the gene matches. The CDR3 sequence is 15 residues long. This CDR3 is CASSPPGREADTQYF. CDR3 in DNA: TGTGCCAGCAGCCCGCCGGGGAGGGAGGCAGATACGCAGTATTTT.

The table lists this clone with a count of one. This chain connects TRBV28 to TRBJ2-3, with D possibly being TRBD2 (6 bases). In germline, CDR1 is MDHEN, CDR2 SYDVKM. The CDR3 totals 18 residues. V lost 6 bases and J lost 0, with 22 bases in between. The CDR3, as DNA: TGTGCCAGCAGCCGAAGGGAAAGACTAGGTTCTAGCACAGATACGCAGTATTTT. Translating gives CASSRRERLGSSTDTQYF.

The chain is built from TRBV5-4 and TRBJ1-2; 8 bases agree with TRBD1. The CDR3 runs 18 residues. V dropped 0 bases and J dropped 4; count of bases not matched to a gene: 14. Germline V gene lookup returns CDR1 SGHNT and CDR2 YYREEE (reference sequence). The CDR3 sequence is CASSLGGPQGAQVYGYTF. The CDR3 nucleotides read TGTGCCAGCAGCTTGGGGGGTCCGCAGGGGGCGCAAGTCTATGGCTACACCTTC.

This chain connects TRBV6-1 to TRBJ1-1; D unresolved. This CDR3 has 15 residues. Trimming removed 6 bases at V and 0 bases at J, with 14 bases between. Germline assignment: CDR1 MNHNS and CDR2 SASEGT. The DNA for the CDR3 is TGTGCCAGCAGCCCCTCGGGAATCATGAACACTGAAGCTTTCTTT. Residues: CASSPSGIMNTEAFF.

This sequence joins TRBV5-1 and TRBJ1-3; weak D call: TRBD1 (5 bases). The CDR3 is 15 residues long. The germline V and J ends were trimmed by 5 bases and 0 bases, with 12 bases remaining between them. Germline CDR1 reads SGHRS; CDR2 reads YFSETQ. The CDR3 here is CASSEGDHSGNTIYF. The CDR3 DNA is TGCGCCAGCAGTGAAGGGGATCACTCTGGAAACACCATATATTTT.

The chain is built from TRBV28 and TRBJ1-2, with D tentatively TRBD1 (5 bases). The CDR3 contains 13 residues. Trimming removed 3 bases from V and 8 bases from J, with 13 bases in between. Germline CDR1 is MDHEN and CDR2 is SYDVKM. The CDR3 DNA follows: TGTGCCAGCAGTTTCCGCAGGGTCGACGGCTACACCTTC. This gives the protein CASSFRRVDGYTF.

The V call is TRBV30, the J call TRBJ2-3, with 11 bases matching TRBD2. The CDR3 extends over 17 amino acids. Germline assignment: CDR1 GTSNPN and CDR2 SVGIG (reference sequence). V lost 2 bases and J lost 4; bases outside the gene matches: 11. DNA of the CDR3: TGTGCCTGGAGTATAGGGGTAGCGGGAGGGCCTGCAGATACGCAGTATTTT. It encodes CAWSIGVAGGPADTQYF.

This sequence joins TRBV13 and TRBJ1-1; D unclear. The CDR3 runs 13 residues. In germline, CDR1 is PRHDT, CDR2 FYEKMQ (reference sequence). Trimming removed 2 bases at V and 8 bases at J, with 12 bases between. The CDR3: CASSLTRDSEAFF. The CDR3 DNA reads as TGTGCCAGCAGCTTAACGAGGGATTCGGAAGCTTTCTTT. The full variable domain, in which reference TRBV13 and TRBJ1-1 provide the parts outside the CDR3, is AAGVIQSPRHLIKEKRETATLKCYPIPRHDTVYWYQQGPGQDPQFLISFYEKMQSDKGSIPDRFSAQQFSDYHSELNMSSLELGDSALYFCASSLTRDSEAFFGQGTRLTVV.

The rearrangement joins TRBV6-5 to TRBJ2-7; 8 bases align to TRBD2. There are 15 residues in the CDR3. V shed 6 bases, J shed 2 bases, and the junction held 9 bases outside the gene matches. Germline CDR1 and CDR2: MNHEY and SVGAGI. The CDR3 nucleotides are TGTGCCAGCAGCCTACTAGCGGAACTGCCCTACGAGCAGTACTTC. It encodes CASSLLAELPYEQYF.

V gene TRBV29-1 combines with J gene TRBJ2-7, with 8 bases fitting TRBD1. The CDR3 contains 16 residues. From germline, CDR1 is SQVTM and CDR2 ANQGSEA. V was clipped by 4 bases and J by 3 bases; unmatched bases: 14. The CDR3 bases are TGCAGCGTTGTGTGGCAGGGGGCTACCAACTTCTACGAGCAGTACTTC. Encoded protein: CSVVWQGATNFYEQYF.